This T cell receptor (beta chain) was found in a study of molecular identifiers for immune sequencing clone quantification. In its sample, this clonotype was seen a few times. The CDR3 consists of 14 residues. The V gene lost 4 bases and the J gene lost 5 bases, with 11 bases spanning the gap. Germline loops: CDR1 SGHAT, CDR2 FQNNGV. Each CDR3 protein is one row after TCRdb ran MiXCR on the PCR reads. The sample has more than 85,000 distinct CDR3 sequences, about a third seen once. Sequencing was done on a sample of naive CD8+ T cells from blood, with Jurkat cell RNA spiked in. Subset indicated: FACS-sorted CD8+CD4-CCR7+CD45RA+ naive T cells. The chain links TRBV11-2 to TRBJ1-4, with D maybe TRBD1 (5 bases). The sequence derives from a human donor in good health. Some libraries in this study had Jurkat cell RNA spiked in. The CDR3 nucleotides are TGTGCCAGCAGCTACCAGGGACCAAATGAAAAACTGTTTTTT. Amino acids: CASSYQGPNEKLFF.